A single sample is the source of the 4 T cell receptor beta chains below, sequenced in a study of T cell responses to AZD1222 COVID-19 vaccine (dated by TCRdb to the early 2020s). Library prep was done by the immunoSEQ multiplex PCR assay. In its TCRdb copy, this immuneACCESS table keeps in-frame sequences only and misses some clones. Where compared with another copy, unresolved V genes explain less than half of these, and the others have no known cause. For this sample there are around 160,000 clones; approximately 88% appear just once. Of the sample, about 14% is held by the ten largest clones. Per the publication, the time point label means: baseline before first vaccination. Material: peripheral blood, obtained on day 0 of AZD1222 vaccination. The receptor set was obtained from an adult in good health.

This chain joins TRBV5-1 and TRBJ1-2, with 8 bases fitting TRBD1. Germline V lookup: CDR1 SGHRS, CDR2 YFSETQ. J gave up 6 bases and V 7 bases, and 8 bases lay outside the gene matches. CDR3 length: 13 residues. The CDR3 loop is CASLPDRDHGYTF. The CDR3 DNA sequence: TGCGCCAGCCTACCGGACAGGGACCATGGCTACACCTTC.

This chain connects TRBV11-2 to TRBJ2-2; no firm D call. V lost 3 bases to trimming and J lost 6 bases, with 11 bases between them. The CDR3 is made up of 14 amino acids. Germline V gives CDR1 SGHAT, CDR2 FQNNGV. The CDR3 reads CASSLARTPGELFF. CDR3 nucleotide sequence: TGTGCCAGCAGCTTGGCCAGGACCCCCGGGGAGCTGTTTTTT. The variable domain in full, with the rest retrieved from reference TRBV11-2 and TRBJ2-2, is EAGVAQSPRYKIIEKRQSVAFWCNPISGHATLYWYQQILGQGPKLLIQFQNNGVVDDSQLPKDRFSAERLKGVDSTLKIQPAKLEDSAVYLCASSLARTPGELFFGEGSRLTVL.

The chain recombines TRBV7-9 with TRBJ1-2; TRBD1 is a possible D gene (6 bases). V shed 5 bases and J shed 6 bases, with 28 bases lying between them. CDR3 size: 18 residues. CDR1 is SEHNR and CDR2 is FQNEAQ in the germline V gene (reference sequence). The CDR3 region has the DNA TGTGCCAGCAGCCACCTCAATTATAGCCTAAAGGGGGGGGATGGCTACACCTTC. Its translation: CASSHLNYSLKGGDGYTF.

This sequence joins TRBV18 and TRBJ1-1; D remains unclear. Looked up from germline, CDR1 is KGHSH and CDR2 is LQKENI. The CDR3 spans 14 residues. V was pared by 3 bases and J by 0 bases, with 8 bases between. This chain's CDR3 is CASSPGSLNTEAFF. DNA of the CDR3: TGTGCCAGCTCACCTGGCAGCTTGAACACTGAAGCTTTCTTT.